This T cell receptor (beta chain) was identified in a study of blood T cell repertoires in COVID-19. V was pared by 2 bases and J by 6 bases, with 4 bases of the junction left unmatched. CDR3 length: 13 amino acids. Germline V lookup: CDR1 GTSNPN, CDR2 SVGIG (reference sequence). Sequencing used immunoSEQ multiplex PCR; TCRdb keeps in-frame clones, though not all of them. The repertoire holds 350,000 or so clones, with around four fifths as singletons. This receptor was taken from a man in his thirties or forties with active or convalescent COVID-19. The rearrangement uses TRBV30 and TRBJ1-2, with TRBD1 identical over 9 bases. The source material was peripheral blood. CDR3 bases: TGTGCCTGGAGTTTAGGGACAGGGAATGGCTACACCTTC. Translated, it gives CAWSLGTGNGYTF.